The entry below gives a single T cell receptor (beta chain) sequence along with its context. The data are from a study of Ad26.COV2.S vaccination and SARS-CoV-2 variants. The treatment denotes: roughly 18 received Ad26.COV2.S at low or high dose, single or two shots; about five received placebo; per-sample allocation not given. Samples analyzed were those drawn on day 63 after the first vaccine or placebo injection. Based in Boston, the donor was an adult of 18-55 years. Sequencing was performed with immunoSEQ multiplex PCR; in TCRdb, only in-frame clones are kept and a portion is missing. The repertoire holds over 400,000 clones, with approximately 92% as singletons. Germline loops: CDR1 SEHNR, CDR2 FQNEAQ (reference sequence). CDR3 length: 14 residues. Trimming removed 5 bases from V and 3 bases from J, with 11 bases in between.

The source is a person aged 18-60 years who received the Ad26.COV2.S COVID-19 vaccine or a placebo. The chain links TRBV7-9 to TRBJ1-5; tentatively, D is TRBD1 (5 bases). The specimen was peripheral blood, collected in a trial of Ad26.COV2.S vaccine versus placebo. The CDR3 spells CASSPGLTNQPQHF. The CDR3 DNA reads TGTGCCAGCAGCCCGGGACTGACCAATCAGCCCCAGCATTTT.